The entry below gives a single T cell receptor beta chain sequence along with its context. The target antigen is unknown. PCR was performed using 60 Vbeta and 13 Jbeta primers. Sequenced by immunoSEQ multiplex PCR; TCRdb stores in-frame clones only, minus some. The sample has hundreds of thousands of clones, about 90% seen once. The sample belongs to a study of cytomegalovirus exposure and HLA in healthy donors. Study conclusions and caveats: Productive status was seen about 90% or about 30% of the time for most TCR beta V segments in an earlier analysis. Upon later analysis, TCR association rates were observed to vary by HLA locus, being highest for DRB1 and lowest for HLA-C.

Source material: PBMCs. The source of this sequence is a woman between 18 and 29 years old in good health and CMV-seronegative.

In DNA, the CDR3 is TGCGCCAGCAGCGAACAGGGCCTGAACACTGAAGCTTTCTTT. Its protein is CASSEQGLNTEAFF. This chain links TRBV5-1 with TRBJ1-1; D possibly corresponds to TRBD1 (6 bases). CDR1 and CDR2 from the germline V gene are SGHRS and YFSETQ. V dropped 4 bases and J dropped 0 bases, with 10 bases sitting between them. CDR3 length: 14 amino acids.